This T cell receptor beta chain appears in the sequencing data of a study of blood T cell repertoires in COVID-19. Across the study: Specimens from acute and convalescent COVID-19 originated in the United States, Italy and Spain. PBMCs, B-cell-depleted T cells, or T cells were the source of the cDNA or gDNA that made up the material.

The method was immunoSEQ multiplex PCR; TCRdb's version includes in-frame clones alone and lacks a portion of them. The sample shows about 200,000 clones, 80% to 85% of them seen only once. Germline CDR1 LNHDA, CDR2 SQIVND (reference sequence). Trimming stripped 5 bases from V and 4 bases from J, with 20 bases between. The CDR3 is 16 residues long. The sequence was obtained from a man aged 35 to 55 with acute or convalescent COVID-19. The genes are TRBV19 and TRBJ1-2; TRBD1 is a possible D gene (5 bases). The material sequenced was peripheral blood. The CDR3 DNA is TGTGCCAGTAGTCTGACGTACCTGACAGCTTTCTATGGCTACACCTTC. It encodes CASSLTYLTAFYGYTF.